These T cell receptor beta chains were read from a single sample in a study of breast tumors, draining lymph nodes, adjacent tissues. TCRdb called the multiplex PCR reads again in MiXCR, with one record for every CDR3 protein. The sample has roughly 110,000 distinct CDR3 sequences, 30% seen once. Sequenced input: axillary lymph node tissue. These receptors originate from a female donor with breast cancer. Some clones in this sample may be carry-over from other donors' samples. The CDR3 runs from the conserved cysteine through the conserved F or W. Each record gives: J gene, V gene, clone size, D gene, CDR3 protein, CDR3 DNA. D genes are given only for firm matches. The size entry is marked missing in some rows and otherwise reads once, few, many or a size class.

>TRBJ1-5|TRBV6-2/TRBV6-3|many|NA
CASRLLGQPQHF
TGTGCCAGCCGCCTCCTTGGTCAGCCCCAGCATTTT
>TRBJ2-7|TRBV29-1|many|NA
CSVEASSPYEQYF
TGCAGCGTTGAGGCTAGCAGCCCCTACGAGCAGTACTTC
>TRBJ1-1|TRBV7-9|NA|NA
CASGLKGDTEAFF
TGTGCCAGCGGCTTAAAGGGGGACACTGAAGCTTTCTTT
>TRBJ2-1|TRBV20-1|many|TRBD2
CSASSVAGLAGGRGQFF
TGCAGTGCTAGTTCGGTTGCCGGACTAGCGGGGGGGCGGGGGCAGTTCTTC
>TRBJ1-3|TRBV7-9|many|NA
CASSLEGATAGNTIYF
TGTGCCAGCAGCTTGGAGGGAGCGACCGCCGGAAACACCATATATTTT
>TRBJ1-5|TRBV24-1|many|NA
CATSDSSGGNQPQHF
TGTGCCACCAGTGATTCGAGCGGGGGCAATCAGCCCCAGCATTTT
>TRBJ2-7|TRBV28|many|TRBD1
CASQTGGPYEQYF
TGTGCCAGTCAGACAGGGGGTCCCTACGAGCAGTACTTC
>TRBJ1-4|TRBV6-6|many|TRBD1
CASSYAPTGYEKLFF
TGTGCCAGCAGTTACGCTCCGACAGGGTATGAAAAACTGTTTTTT
>TRBJ1-2|TRBV28|many|NA
CASSFRRAYGYTF
TGTGCCAGCAGTTTCCGCAGGGCCTATGGCTACACCTTC
>TRBJ2-1|TRBV7-9|many|NA
CASSLVHNEQFF
TGTGCCAGCAGCTTGGTGCACAATGAGCAGTTCTTC
>TRBJ2-5|TRBV6-1|NA|TRBD1
CASKRQGASLSF
TGTGCCAGCAAGCGGCAGGGGGCTAGCCTCTCCTTC
>TRBJ2-5|TRBV19|many|TRBD2
CASSIGLAGGETQYF
TGTGCCAGTAGTATTGGACTAGCGGGGGGAGAGACCCAGTACTTC
>TRBJ2-5|TRBV30|many|NA
CAWSVLGTQYF
TGTGCCTGGAGTGTACTTGGGACCCAGTACTTC
>TRBJ1-6|TRBV2|NA|NA
CASSELWGGQLWLHLRF
NA
>TRBJ2-3|TRBV13|many|NA
CASSLWGSPSTDTQYF
TGTGCCAGCAGCTTATGGGGGAGCCCCAGCACAGATACGCAGTATTTT
>TRBJ2-3|TRBV3-1|many|TRBD2
CASSQGGVAGASTDTQYF
TGTGCCAGCAGCCAAGGCGGCGTGGCGGGAGCCAGCACAGATACGCAGTATTTT
>TRBJ1-2|TRBV13|few|NA
CASGQDFYGYAF
TGTGCCAGCGGTCAGGATTTCTATGGCTACGCCTTC
>TRBJ2-1|TRBV2|many|NA
CATHKGSNEQFF
TGTGCCACGCATAAGGGGAGCAATGAGCAGTTCTTC
>TRBJ2-2|TRBV19|once|TRBD1
CASSVGQGAAGELFF
TGTGCCAGTAGTGTCGGACAGGGGGCGGCCGGGGAGCTGTTTTTT
>TRBJ1-4|TRBV20-1|many|NA
CSAEPENEKLFF
TGCAGTGCGGAGCCAGAGAATGAAAAACTGTTTTTT
>TRBJ1-2|TRBV9|NA|NA
CASSVAGYGYTF
TGTGCCAGCAGCGTAGCTGGGTATGGCTACACCTTC
>TRBJ1-2|TRBV9|many|TRBD1
CASSPGQVRNWGYTF
TGTGCCAGCAGCCCAGGACAGGTTCGAAACTGGGGCTACACCTTC
>TRBJ2-4|TRBV20-1|NA|TRBD2
CSARDLGLAGGVDIQYF
TGCAGTGCTAGAGATTTGGGACTAGCGGGGGGTGTGGACATTCAGTACTTC
>TRBJ2-2|TRBV19|many|TRBD2
CASSQMARGNTGGLFF
TGTGCCAGTAGTCAGATGGCGCGGGGGAACACCGGGGGGCTGTTTTTT
>TRBJ1-1|TRBV15|many|NA
CATSREGVDAFF
TGTGCCACCAGCAGAGAAGGGGTTGACGCTTTCTTT
>TRBJ2-1|TRBV2|NA|NA
CASKREQGPNEQFF
TGTGCCAGCAAAAGGGAACAGGGCCCTAATGAGCAGTTCTTC
>TRBJ2-1|TRBV19|NA|NA
CASSIKSEQFF
TGTGCCAGTAGTATAAAGAGCGAGCAGTTCTTC
>TRBJ1-2|TRBV7-2|many|TRBD1
CASSITGTGRAGYTF
TGTGCCAGCAGCATAACCGGGACAGGGAGGGCTGGCTACACCTTC
>TRBJ1-2|TRBV18|many|NA
CASSPPTLFYGYTF
TGTGCCAGCTCACCACCAACCCTTTTCTATGGCTACACCTTC
>TRBJ1-2|TRBV7-4|many|NA
CASSFVGYTF
TGTGCCAGCAGCTTTGTTGGCTACACCTTC
>TRBJ2-3|TRBV6-1|many|TRBD2
CASYRTSILDTQYF
TGTGCCTCCTATAGGACTAGCATCTTAGATACGCAGTATTTT
>TRBJ2-7|TRBV5-4|NA|TRBD1
CASSQPGQGNEQYF
TGCGCCAGCAGCCAACCGGGACAGGGAAACGAGCAGTACTTC
>TRBJ2-5|TRBV7-6|NA|NA
CASSLQGSQPQYF
TGTGCCAGCAGCTTACAGGGCAGTCAGCCCCAGTACTTC
>TRBJ2-7|TRBV14|many|TRBD2
CASSQAFGTSGSYEQYF
TGTGCCAGCAGCCAAGCATTCGGGACTAGCGGGAGTTACGAGCAGTACTTC
>TRBJ2-5|TRBV10-3|many|NA
CAISSRDQETQYF
TGTGCCATCAGTAGTAGGGACCAAGAGACCCAGTACTTC
>TRBJ2-5|TRBV12-3/TRBV12-4|many|NA
CASSLGGWETQYF
TGTGCCAGCAGTTTGGGGGGATGGGAGACCCAGTACTTC
>TRBJ2-7|TRBV24-1|NA|NA
CATSDGRGFYEQYF
TGTGCCACCAGTGATGGCAGGGGATTCTACGAGCAGTACTTC
>TRBJ2-2|TRBV19|many|NA
CASTRGRTGELFF
TGTGCCAGTACACGGGGGCGCACCGGGGAGCTGTTTTTT
>TRBJ1-6|TRBV20-1|many|NA
CSAGRGASSYNSPLHF
TGCAGTGCTGGTAGGGGGGCGAGCTCCTATAATTCACCCCTCCACTTT
>TRBJ2-7|TRBV4-3|many|TRBD1
CASSQAWTGDSYEQYF
TGCGCCAGCAGCCAAGCCTGGACAGGGGACTCCTACGAGCAGTACTTC
>TRBJ2-1|TRBV5-1|many|NA
CASSSQGFEQFF
TGCGCCAGCAGCTCACAGGGATTTGAGCAGTTCTTC
>TRBJ2-2|TRBV3-1|many|NA
CASSLSESYGGELFF
TGTGCCAGCAGCCTATCGGAGTCGTATGGCGGGGAGCTGTTTTTT
>TRBJ2-1|TRBV9|many|TRBD2
CASSATLSGRTSFTYNEQFF
TGTGCCAGCAGCGCTACGCTAAGCGGGAGGACCTCCTTCACCTACAATGAGCAGTTCTTC
>TRBJ1-4|TRBV5-1|many|NA
CASSGSGATNEKLFF
TGCGCCAGCAGCGGATCAGGGGCAACTAATGAAAAACTGTTTTTT
>TRBJ2-5|TRBV11-2|many|NA
CASSPLETQYF
TGTGCCAGCAGCCCCCTAGAGACCCAGTACTTC
>TRBJ1-3|TRBV5-1|NA|NA
CASRFGGGGNTIYF
TGTGCCAGCAGGTTTGGTGGGGGTGGAAACACCATATATTTT
>TRBJ1-1|TRBV20-1|NA|NA
CSARGYRGTMNTEAFF
TGCAGTGCTAGAGGTTATCGGGGGACCATGAACACTGAAGCTTTCTTT
>TRBJ2-7|TRBV6-4|once|TRBD2
CASRGASGSYEQYF
TGTGCCAGCAGGGGGGCTAGCGGGAGCTACGAGCAGTACTTC